Each of the 25 T cell receptor delta chains below was sequenced from the same sample in a study of human gamma delta and Vdelta1 T cells. Their specific antigens are unknown. TCRdb reapplied CATT to the PCR reads. The data hold about 14,000 delta-chain clones, with about half observed a single time. The specimen was Vdelta1 gamma-delta T cells from blood grown in culture (DOT cells). All receptors derive from a human donor in good health.

This clone was observed a handful of times. The V and J genes are TRDV1 and TRDJ1; 10 bases line up with TRDD3. The CDR3 contains 21 residues. Germline V CDR1 and CDR2: TSWWSYY, QGS. V dropped 0 bases and J dropped 4; count of bases not matched to a gene: 20. This CDR3 reads CALGELPVLGDERLRYDKLIF. CDR3 coding DNA: TGTGCTCTTGGGGAACTCCCCGTACTGGGGGATGAGAGGTTACGTTACGATAAACTCATCTTT.

The rearrangement links TRDV1 to TRDJ1; D is undetermined. The germline CDR1 and CDR2 sequences are TSWWSYY and QGS. The V end lost 2 bases, the J end lost 2 bases, and 24 bases lay between the germline ends. CDR3 length: 19 residues. CDR3 loop: CALGERRLLEVPYTDKLIF. CDR3 DNA: TGTGCTCTTGGGGAAAGACGCCTCCTTGAGGTTCCCTATACCGATAAACTCATCTTT.

This chain connects TRDV1 to TRDJ1; D might be TRDD3 (6 bases). Germline CDR1 is TSWWSYY and CDR2 is QGS. The CDR3 covers 23 residues. V lost 0 bases to trimming and J lost 0 bases, with 32 bases between them. In nucleotides, the CDR3 is TGTGCTCTTGGGGAACTCGCGGGGAATCAGAAACTGCTACTGGGCATGTACACCGATAAACTCATCTTT. It codes for CALGELAGNQKLLLGMYTDKLIF.

The chain links TRDV1 to TRDJ1; 10 bases are shared with TRDD3. The CDR3 extends over 18 amino acids. Germline CDR1 is TSWWSYY and CDR2 is QGS. V shed 2 bases and J 7 bases; nucleotides not matched to a gene: 16. CDR3: CALGESVLGDPRSGKLIF. The CDR3 DNA is TGTGCTCTTGGGGAATCAGTACTGGGGGATCCACGTTCGGGTAAACTCATCTTT.

This clone was seen only once. The gene calls are TRDV1 and TRDJ1; 9 bases are shared with TRDD2. V lost 3 bases, J lost 0 bases, and 29 bases stayed unmatched. Germline V lookup: CDR1 TSWWSYY, CDR2 QGS. This CDR3 has 24 residues. CDR3 nucleotide sequence: TGTGCTCTTGGGGAGCTTCCGTTCCTTCCTACGAAGCTGGGGGCCTTCTCGTACACCGATAAACTCATCTTT. Translating gives CALGELPFLPTKLGAFSYTDKLIF.

The V gene is TRDV1, the J gene TRDJ1; TRDD3 matches at 10 bases. V lost 2 bases and J lost 2; bases outside the gene matches: 5. The CDR3 sequence is 16 residues long. CDR1 is TSWWSYY, CDR2 QGS, per germline. The CDR3 coding sequence is TGTGCTCTTGGGGAAAGAAAGGGGGATACGACCGATAAACTCATCTTT. This gives the protein CALGERKGDTTDKLIF.

In its sample, this clone was seen a few times. The chain carries TRDV1 and TRDJ1; 7 bases fit TRDD3. This CDR3 comprises 17 residues. Germline V gene sequence: CDR1 TSWWSYY, CDR2 QGS. The V gene end was trimmed by 3 bases and the J gene end by 12 bases; junction bases not matched to a gene: 22. CDR3 loop: CALGETSPGIPRGDFIF. CDR3 in DNA: TGTGCTCTTGGGGAGACTTCCCCGGGTATCCCACGGGGGGATTTCATCTTT.

This chain links TRDV1 with TRDJ2; 8 nucleotides agree with TRDD3. V lost 2 bases to trimming and J lost 3 bases; unmatched junction nucleotides: 32. This CDR3 spans 25 amino acids. Germline V gene data show CDR1 as TSWWSYY and CDR2 as QGS. The CDR3: CALGEAPRTSFHTGGLELLTAQLFF. DNA of the CDR3: TGTGCTCTTGGGGAAGCCCCACGGACCTCCTTCCATACTGGGGGTCTAGAGTTGCTGACAGCACAACTCTTCTTT.

The chain links TRDV1 to TRDJ1, with a tentative D call TRDD1 (5 bases). V gave up 0 bases and J gave up 4 bases, with 21 bases separating them. Per the germline V gene, CDR1 is TSWWSYY and CDR2 is QGS. This CDR3 is 18 amino acids long. The CDR3 nucleotides are TGTGCTCTTGGGGAACTAAGGCTTGGTGACCATAGTAACGATAAACTCATCTTT. This gives the protein CALGELRLGDHSNDKLIF.

The genes are TRDV1 and TRDJ1; D is undetermined. The CDR3 contains 16 residues. Germline V gives CDR1 TSWWSYY, CDR2 QGS. Trimming took off 4 bases at V and 0 bases at J, with 15 bases between the two ends. In DNA, the CDR3 is TGTGCTCTTGGGGTTGTTCCACCCGAGTACACCGATAAACTCATCTTT. It codes for CALGVVPPEYTDKLIF.

In this sample, this clone turned up once. The junction departs from germline at one end; a sequencing error may be responsible. The chain joins TRDV1 to TRDJ1, with TRDD3 identical over 8 bases. The germline V gene has CDR1 TSWWSYY and CDR2 QGS. CDR3 length equals 20 residues. CDR3 nucleotide sequence: TGTGCTCTTGGGGAACTACCCAGAACTGGGGGTTCCAGATACACCGGTAAACTCATCTTT. It encodes CALGELPRTGGSRYTGKLIF.

The chain combines TRDV1 with TRDJ1, with TRDD3 matching over 13 bases. The ends lost 1 base at V and 1 base at J; junction bases unmatched: 21. Germline assignment: CDR1 TSWWSYY and CDR2 QGS. This CDR3 has 23 residues. This CDR3 is CALGEHLPHQPRLGDTLTDKLIF. In nucleotides, the CDR3 is TGTGCTCTTGGGGAACACCTTCCTCATCAACCGAGACTGGGGGATACGCTCACCGATAAACTCATCTTT.

This clone appeared a few times. This chain links TRDV1 with TRDJ1; TRDD3 agrees at 10 bases. The CDR3 is made up of 27 amino acids. Germline V gene data show CDR1 as TSWWSYY and CDR2 as QGS. V shed 0 bases, J shed 0 bases, and the junction held 34 bases outside the gene matches. CDR3 DNA sequence: TGTGCTCTTGGGGAACTGGCTCCCCTACCCGGGGGATACGCGGGGGAGGGTTGGCAAGATAACACCGATAAACTCATCTTT. It yields the protein CALGELAPLPGGYAGEGWQDNTDKLIF.

The rearrangement uses TRDV1 and TRDJ1; TRDD3 aligns across 11 bases. The V and J ends lost 2 bases and 2 bases, in that order; junction bases with no gene match: 37. Germline CDR1 reads TSWWSYY; CDR2 reads QGS. The CDR3 consists of 27 residues. The CDR3 region has the DNA TGTGCTCTTGGGGAAGTCTCGGCCCAGCCTTCCTACGTAGAAGAATCTGGGGGATACTATGGAACCGATAAACTCATCTTT. Protein product: CALGEVSAQPSYVEESGGYYGTDKLIF.

V and J are TRDV1 and TRDJ1; TRDD3 matches at 7 bases. In germline, CDR1 is TSWWSYY, CDR2 QGS. With 1 base clipped from V and 0 bases from J, the junction kept 8 bases outside the gene matches. The length of the CDR3 is 17 residues. CDR3 residues: CALGERRGIRYTDKLIF. As DNA, the CDR3 is TGTGCTCTTGGGGAACGACGGGGGATCCGTTACACCGATAAACTCATCTTT.

V gene TRDV1 combines with J gene TRDJ1, with a possible D match to TRDD2 (5 bases). The CDR3 consists of 18 residues. In germline, CDR1 is TSWWSYY, CDR2 QGS. V was trimmed by 4 bases and J by 7 bases, leaving 28 bases between them. The CDR3 sequence is CALGGLPPSGLRKGKLIF. DNA of the CDR3: TGTGCTCTTGGGGGTCTTCCCCCTAGTGGCCTCAGGAAGGGTAAACTCATCTTT.

J is TRDJ1 and V is TRDV1; 13 bases are shared with TRDD3. Losses at the gene ends were 5 bases for V and 0 bases for J; bases not matched to a gene: 24. Germline CDR1 TSWWSYY, CDR2 QGS. CDR3 size: 23 residues. The CDR3 DNA is TGTGCTCTTGGGTCAATCCCTTCCCTCACCACTTACTGGGGGATACGTTACACCGATAAACTCATCTTT. It codes for CALGSIPSLTTYWGIRYTDKLIF.

This clone was recorded a few times. The rearrangement joins TRDV1 to TRDJ1; 9 bases match TRDD3. Germline assignment: CDR1 TSWWSYY and CDR2 QGS. V lost 2 bases to trimming and J lost 3 bases; unmatched junction nucleotides: 25. The length of the CDR3 is 22 residues. DNA for the CDR3: TGTGCTCTTGGGGAAATTTTTCCTACCGGCGGGGATACGGGTACTGGACCCGATAAACTCATCTTT. This translates into CALGEIFPTGGDTGTGPDKLIF.

This clone was picked up a small number of times. The chain employs TRDV1 and TRDJ1, with 7 bases lining up with TRDD3. CDR1 and CDR2 from the germline V gene are TSWWSYY and QGS. The J segment lost 3 bases and the V segment lost 3 bases, leaving 28 bases of the junction unmatched. The CDR3 runs 22 residues. The CDR3 nucleotides read TGTGCTCTTGGGGACTTTCCTCCTGTAGTACTGGGGACCCGGGGGGAGGCCGATAAACTCATCTTT. Amino acid sequence: CALGDFPPVVLGTRGEADKLIF.

In its sample, this clone ranks as medium-sized. The chain is built from TRDV1 and TRDJ1, with 7 nucleotides matching TRDD3. The junction had 25 bases not matched to a gene; V was cut back by 0 bases and J by 0 bases. This CDR3 is built from 23 residues. CDR1 is TSWWSYY, CDR2 QGS, per germline. The CDR3 sequence is CALGELRPFLDTLRAGDTDKLIF. For the CDR3, the DNA is TGTGCTCTTGGGGAACTTAGACCATTCCTGGATACGCTACGGGCAGGAGACACCGATAAACTCATCTTT.

The gene calls are TRDV1 and TRDJ1; 11 bases agree with TRDD3. CDR3 size: 24 residues. Germline assignment: CDR1 TSWWSYY and CDR2 QGS. V was clipped by 3 bases and J by 0 bases; unmatched bases: 27. The CDR3 DNA sequence: TGTGCTCTTGGGGATCTTAGGCCCTCCAAGGTGGACTGGGGGATATGGGGCTACACCGATAAACTCATCTTT. This sequence encodes CALGDLRPSKVDWGIWGYTDKLIF.

This clone was seen a few times. The chain joins TRDV1 to TRDJ1, with D possibly being TRDD2 (6 bases). Trimming pared 1 base from V and 0 bases from J, leaving 24 bases between. The CDR3 contains 20 residues. The V gene's germline CDR1 is TSWWSYY and CDR2 QGS. As DNA, the CDR3 is TGTGCTCTTGGGGAACATCCTACCGTTCGCCGGCGGGATGACACCGATAAACTCATCTTT. This translates into CALGEHPTVRRRDDTDKLIF.

The table lists this clone with a few counts. The rearrangement links TRDV1 to TRDJ1; weak D call: TRDD3 (7 bases). The CDR3 runs 24 residues. Germline V gene sequence: CDR1 TSWWSYY, CDR2 QGS. V was trimmed by 2 bases and J by 3 bases, leaving 40 bases between them. The DNA for the CDR3 is TGTGCTCTTGGGGAAGTGGAAACCCTAAGCCTACTTGATTACTGGGGAAATACGGCCGATAAACTCATCTTT. Protein sequence: CALGEVETLSLLDYWGNTADKLIF.

The V gene is TRDV1, the J gene TRDJ1; 12 nucleotides line up with TRDD3. The CDR3 sequence is 25 residues long. With V trimmed by 3 bases and J by 0 bases, 29 bases remained unmatched. Looked up from germline, CDR1 is TSWWSYY and CDR2 is QGS. CDR3 protein: CALGEAYRISHLAGGYGFYTDKLIF. CDR3 nucleotide sequence: TGTGCTCTTGGGGAGGCGTACCGGATTTCCCACCTGGCTGGGGGATACGGATTTTACACCGATAAACTCATCTTT.

The chain employs TRDV2 and TRDJ1, with D unresolved. The CDR3 is 13 residues long. Germline lookup yields CDR1 GEAIGNYY and CDR2 EKD. Trimming took off 2 bases at V and 0 bases at J, with 6 bases between the two ends. As DNA, the CDR3 is TGTGCCTGTGACAAGACCTACACCGATAAACTCATCTTT. This codes for CACDKTYTDKLIF.